This T cell receptor beta chain emerged from a study of tumor-infiltrating lymphocytes in localized non-small cell lung cancer. At the level of the study: Each patient gave resected tumor and non-adjacent uninvolved lung tissue.

The length of the CDR3 is 13 residues. Germline loops: CDR1 SGHTA, CDR2 FQGNSA. V lost 5 bases and J lost 5; bases outside the gene matches: 4. About this clone: Its antigen is unidentified.

Generated by immunoSEQ multiplex PCR, the TCRdb table keeps only in-frame clones and is missing some. The repertoire holds approximately 8,100 clones, with approximately 70% as singletons. Study-wide results and caveats: T-cell fraction did not differ between immunotypes IM1 and IM2. Not all patients were TCR sequenced, owing to tissue quantity. Different pieces of the same tissue went to different assays, confounding technical variation with intratumor heterogeneity.

The chain links TRBV7-2 to TRBJ2-7; 9 bases line up with TRBD1. Sequenced input: uninvolved lung tissue not adjacent to the tumor. This clonotype originated in a human donor with non-small cell lung cancer. The CDR3 is CASSLRDRDEQYF. DNA of the CDR3: TGTGCCAGCAGCCTCCGGGACAGGGACGAGCAGTACTTC.